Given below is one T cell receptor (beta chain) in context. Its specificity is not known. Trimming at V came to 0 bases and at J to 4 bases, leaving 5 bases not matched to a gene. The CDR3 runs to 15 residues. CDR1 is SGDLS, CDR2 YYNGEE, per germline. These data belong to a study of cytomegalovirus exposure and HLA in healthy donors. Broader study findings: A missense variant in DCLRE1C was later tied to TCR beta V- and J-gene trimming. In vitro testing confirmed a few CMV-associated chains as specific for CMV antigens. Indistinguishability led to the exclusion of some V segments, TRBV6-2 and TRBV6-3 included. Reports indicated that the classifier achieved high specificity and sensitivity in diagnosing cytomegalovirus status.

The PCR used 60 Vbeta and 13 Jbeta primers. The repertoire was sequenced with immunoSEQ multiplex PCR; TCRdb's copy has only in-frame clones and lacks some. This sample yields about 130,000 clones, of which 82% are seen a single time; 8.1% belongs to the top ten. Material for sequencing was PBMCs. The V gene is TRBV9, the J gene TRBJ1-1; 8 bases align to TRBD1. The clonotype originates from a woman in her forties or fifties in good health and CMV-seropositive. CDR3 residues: CASSVAGQGGTEAFF. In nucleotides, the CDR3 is TGTGCCAGCAGCGTAGCCGGACAGGGTGGCACTGAAGCTTTCTTT.